The 17 T cell receptor beta chains listed next were all sequenced from one sample in a study of cytomegalovirus exposure and HLA in healthy donors (dated by TCRdb to the late 2010s). Libraries came from the immunoSEQ multiplex PCR assay. A mixture of 60 forward primers for TCR Vbeta segments and 13 reverse primers for TCR Jbeta segments was used in the multiplex PCR. The clones in this table, taken by TCRdb from immuneACCESS, are in-frame only. Not every clone is retained; where verified, under half of the shortfall comes from an unresolved V gene, and the cause of the rest is unknown. This sample is represented by tens of thousands of clones; roughly 80% of them were singletons. About 2.2% of the sample is held by the ten biggest clonotypes. Material: PBMCs. These receptors were collected from a man aged 40-50 years in good health and CMV-seronegative.

The chain employs TRBV6-4 and TRBJ2-6; 12 nucleotides match TRBD1. V trimming: 2 bases; J trimming: 4 bases; junction bases outside the gene matches: 3. Germline lookup yields CDR1 MRHNA and CDR2 SNTAGT. This CDR3 spans 17 amino acids. CDR3 sequence: CASSDRDRGLGANVLTF. The CDR3 nucleotides are TGTGCCAGCAGTGACCGGGACAGGGGGCTAGGGGCCAACGTCCTGACTTTC.

V is TRBV11-2 and J is TRBJ2-1, with D maybe TRBD1 (6 bases). CDR3 length: 14 residues. Trimming pared 2 bases from V and 4 bases from J, leaving 9 bases between. From germline, CDR1 is SGHAT and CDR2 FQNNGV. The CDR3 sequence is CASSLLQGYNEQFF. For the CDR3, the DNA is TGTGCCAGCAGCTTACTACAGGGTTACAATGAGCAGTTCTTC.

V gene TRBV28 combines with J gene TRBJ1-2, with TRBD1 identical over 7 bases. CDR1 is MDHEN and CDR2 is SYDVKM in the germline V gene. The junction had 8 bases not matched to a gene; V was cut back by 4 bases and J by 6 bases. This CDR3 has 14 residues. CDR3 in amino acids: CASSSAGTVHGYTF. The CDR3 bases are TGTGCCAGCAGTTCCGCCGGGACAGTGCATGGCTACACCTTC.

The chain couples TRBV7-6 to TRBJ1-5; 7 positions match TRBD1. V lost 1 base and J lost 3; bases outside the gene matches: 3. This CDR3 comprises 15 residues. The germline gives CDR1 SGHVS, CDR2 FNYEAQ. The CDR3 DNA reads TGTGCCAGCAGCTTAGGACAGGGTCCCAATCAGCCCCAGCATTTT. It codes for CASSLGQGPNQPQHF.

The sample holds a few counts of this clone. The V gene is TRBV21-1, the J gene TRBJ2-7; whether TRBD2, the table's D call, matches the DNA was not checked. TRBV21-1 is a known pseudogene. The CDR3 has 17 residues. CDR3 region: CASSPRRRDPSSYEQYF. CDR3 DNA sequence: TGTGCCAGCAGCCCCCGCCGGAGAGACCCAAGCTCCTACGAGCAGTACTTC.

This clone was recorded a few times. The gene calls are TRBV4-2 and TRBJ1-1; D not resolved. The CDR3 is 17 residues long. CDR1 is LGHNA, CDR2 YNFKEQ, per germline. With 2 bases removed from V and 3 bases from J, the gap between germline ends came to 19 bases. CDR3 amino acids: CASSQMSSPGLDTEAFF. In DNA form, the CDR3 reads TGTGCCAGCAGCCAAATGTCTAGTCCGGGTTTAGACACTGAAGCTTTCTTT.

V usage is TRBV12-5 and J usage is TRBJ1-2, with 11 bases fitting TRBD1. The length of the CDR3 is 17 residues. With 5 bases clipped from V and 1 base from J, the junction kept 9 bases outside the gene matches. CDR1 LGHNT and CDR2 FRNRAP come from the germline V gene. Here the CDR3 DNA reads TGTGCTAGTGGTCCTTTCTCGGGGACAGGGGGTAACTATGGCTACACCTTC. Translation gives CASGPFSGTGGNYGYTF.

The genes are TRBV29-1 and TRBJ2-2; 8 bases are a match to TRBD2. The V segment lost 4 bases and the J segment 3 bases; nucleotides outside the gene matches: 7. The CDR3 consists of 15 residues. CDR1 and CDR2 from the germline V gene are SQVTM and ANQGSEA. CDR3 in amino acids: CSVVETSEDTGELFF. CDR3 nucleotide sequence: TGCAGCGTTGTCGAGACTAGCGAGGACACCGGGGAGCTGTTTTTT.

This chain joins TRBV28 and TRBJ1-2, with TRBD1 matching over 9 bases. Germline V gives CDR1 MDHEN, CDR2 SYDVKM. This CDR3 comprises 16 residues. V lost 2 bases, J lost 4 bases, and 8 bases stayed unmatched. The CDR3 region has the DNA TGTGCCAGCAGTTTAGCGGGACAGGGAAGTTTCTATGGCTACACCTTC. It is translated as CASSLAGQGSFYGYTF.

V is TRBV7-2 and J is TRBJ2-7, with 7 bases lining up with TRBD2. The CDR3 is 15 amino acids. Germline loops: CDR1 SGHTA, CDR2 FQGNSA. J was trimmed by 0 bases and V by 4 bases; bases with no gene match: 6. CDR3 coding DNA: TGTGCCAGCAGCTCCACGGGGGGTCGCTCCTACGAGCAGTACTTC. This translates into CASSSTGGRSYEQYF.

The chain recombines TRBV2 with TRBJ2-1, with 7 bases that match TRBD1. This CDR3 region has 14 residues. Trimming at V came to 6 bases and at J to 5 bases, leaving 7 bases not matched to a gene. Germline assignment: CDR1 SNHLY and CDR2 FYNNEI. The CDR3 spells CASRIGTANNEQFF. The CDR3 DNA sequence: TGTGCCAGCAGAATAGGGACAGCCAACAATGAGCAGTTCTTC.

This clone appeared once. The chain employs TRBV29-1 and TRBJ2-5; TRBD1 matches 8 bases. Gene TRBJ2-7 matches the end of the DNA better, so the J call may be wrong. Looked up from germline, CDR1 is SQVTM and CDR2 is ANQGSEA. The CDR3 runs to 12 residues. CDR3 DNA sequence: TGCAGCGGCACGGACAGGGAATACGAGCAGTACTTC. This gives the protein CSGTDREYEQYF.

Only a few counts were recorded for this clone. The CDR3 protein is CASSLIGGDLAGELFF. DNA for the CDR3: TGTGCCAGCAGCTTAATCGGGGGAGACTTAGCAGGGGAGCTGTTTTTT. V usage is TRBV7-3 and J usage is TRBJ2-2; D possibly corresponds to TRBD2 (6 bases). CDR1 and CDR2 from the germline V gene are SGHTA and FQGTGA. The CDR3 has 16 residues. The V end lost 1 base, the J end lost 8 bases, and 17 bases lay between the germline ends.

The rearrangement links TRBV9 to TRBJ2-1, with no clear D. This CDR3 region has 13 residues. In germline, CDR1 is SGDLS, CDR2 YYNGEE. V lost 0 bases to trimming and J lost 10 bases, with 11 bases between them. Here the CDR3 DNA reads TGTGCCAGCAGCGTAGCCGACTCGCGAGAGCAGTTCTTC. Amino acid sequence: CASSVADSREQFF.

The chain is built from TRBV9 and TRBJ1-1, with a possible D match to TRBD1 (6 bases). Per germline, CDR1 SGDLS and CDR2 YYNGEE. V lost 0 bases to trimming and J lost 3 bases, with 15 bases between them. The CDR3 is 16 residues long. The chain's CDR3 is CASSVASGGRDTEAFF. The CDR3 coding sequence is TGTGCCAGCAGCGTAGCCTCCGGGGGGCGAGACACTGAAGCTTTCTTT. Combining the CDR3 with reference TRBV9 and TRBJ1-1 gives the whole variable domain DSGVTQTPKHLITATGQRVTLRCSPRSGDLSVYWYQQSLDQGLQFLIQYYNGEERAKGNILERFSAQQFPDLHSELNLSSLELGDSALYFCASSVASGGRDTEAFFGQGTRLTVV.

This clone was seen more than once but under ten times. The chain is built from TRBV6-1 and TRBJ1-4; D remains unclear. The CDR3 covers 13 residues. Germline V gene lookup returns CDR1 MNHNS and CDR2 SASEGT. V lost 3 bases to trimming and J lost 3 bases, with 5 bases between them. The CDR3 region is CASSDQSNEKLFF. CDR3 in DNA: TGTGCCAGCAGTGACCAGTCTAATGAAAAACTGTTTTTT.

The V and J genes are TRBV10-3 and TRBJ1-4, with a tentative D call TRBD1 (6 bases). This CDR3 region has 19 residues. Germline loops: CDR1 ENHRY, CDR2 SYGVKD. The V and J ends lost 2 bases and 5 bases respectively, with 24 bases between them. The DNA of the CDR3 is TGTGCCATCAGTGAGCGCCCATTTGACGACAGGTGGAGGAATGAAAAACTGTTTTTT. Its protein product is CAISERPFDDRWRNEKLFF.